The rows below give T cell receptor beta chains drawn from one sample of a study of blood T cell repertoires in COVID-19. Generated by immunoSEQ multiplex PCR, the TCRdb table keeps only in-frame clones and is missing some. The sample includes approximately 100,000 clones, approximately 70% of them seen just once. The sample taken for sequencing was peripheral blood. All receptors derive from an elderly man with acute or convalescent COVID-19. Both conserved end residues are part of each CDR3. The D gene is left open where the match is weak. Size is stated for part of the rows, as once, few or many counts, or as a class when the clone is expanded.

V,size,D,J,DNA,CDR3
TRBV5-6,-,-,TRBJ1-1,TGTGCCAGCAGGCGGGGACGGACTGAAGCTTTCTTT,CASRRGRTEAFF
TRBV29-1,-,-,TRBJ2-1,TGCAGCGCAACCTATGACAATGAGCAGTTCTTC,CSATYDNEQFF
TRBV5-1,-,TRBD2,TRBJ2-1,TGCGCCAGCAGCATCGCGGGAGAAGGTGAGCAGTTCTTC,CASSIAGEGEQFF
TRBV28,-,-,TRBJ2-4,TGTGCCAGCAGTTTTTTCGGTCGGCTTAGGAGGTCGGCCAAAAACATTCAGTACTTC,CASSFFGRLRRSAKNIQYF
TRBV5-6,-,-,TRBJ2-2,TGTGCCAGCAGCCTATTTACCGGGGAGCTGTTTTTT,CASSLFTGELFF
TRBV7-9,-,-,TRBJ1-3,TGTGGTGGGGCATCGGGAAACACCATATATTTT,CGGASGNTIYF
TRBV5-4,-,-,TRBJ1-2,TGTGCCAGCAGAGACAACTCCTGGACTAACTATGGCTACACCTTC,CASRDNSWTNYGYTF
TRBV5-6,-,-,TRBJ1-1,TGTGCCAGCAGCTTGGCTTCTGTGGGCGAAGCTTTCTTT,CASSLASVGEAFF
TRBV7-2,-,-,TRBJ2-5,TGTGCCAGCAGCCGCTCCGGGACTCTGGGGTCGTCCCAGTACTTC,CASSRSGTLGSSQYF
TRBV3-1/TRBV3-2,-,-,TRBJ1-4,TGTGCCAGCAGCCAAGATTTGGGGGCGCAAAAACTGTTTTTT,CASSQDLGAQKLFF
TRBV6-2/TRBV6-3,-,TRBD1,TRBJ1-2,TGTGCCAGCAGTTATCCCGGGACAGGGGGCCGTGGCTACACCTTC,CASSYPGTGGRGYTF
TRBV7-8,-,TRBD1,TRBJ1-5,TGTGCCAGCAGCTTAGGGACAGGGAGCAATCAGCCCCAGCATTTT,CASSLGTGSNQPQHF
TRBV4-1,-,TRBD1,TRBJ2-4,TGCGCCAGCAGCCAAGTCGGGACAGGGGCCAAAAACATTCAGTACTTC,CASSQVGTGAKNIQYF
TRBV27,-,TRBD1,TRBJ1-6,TGTGCCAGCAGTTGGGACAGGGACAATTCACCCCTCCACTTT,CASSWDRDNSPLHF
TRBV29-1,-,-,TRBJ1-6,TGCAGCGTTAGAGAGGGCGATTCACCCCTCCACTTT,CSVREGDSPLHF
TRBV7-2,-,-,TRBJ2-7,TGTGCCAGCAGCTTACCGCTTAGAAATTCCTACGAGCAGTACTTC,CASSLPLRNSYEQYF
TRBV30,-,TRBD2,TRBJ2-1,TGTGCCTGGAGGCCACGACTAGCGGGAGGGCCTTTTGAGCAGTTCTTC,CAWRPRLAGGPFEQFF
TRBV24-1,few,-,TRBJ1-5,TGTGCCACCAGTGACACGCGACAGGGCAATCAGCCCCAGCATTTT,CATSDTRQGNQPQHF
TRBV28,once,TRBD2,TRBJ2-1,TGTGCCAGCAGTTTAAATCTAGCGGGAGGTCGGGAGCAGTTCTTC,CASSLNLAGGREQFF
TRBV21-1,-,-,TRBJ2-1,TGTGCCAGCAGCAAAGGCCGCGGGACTAGCGGAAGAATCTCCTACAATGAGCAGTTCTTC,CASSKGRGTSGRISYNEQFF
TRBV6-1,few,-,TRBJ2-2,TGTGCCAGCAGTGAAGCCTACGGGTACAACACCGGGGAGCTGTTTTTT,CASSEAYGYNTGELFF
TRBV29-1,-,TRBD1,TRBJ2-3,TGCAGCGTTGCGGGGACAGGGTATGAAGATACGCAGTATTTT,CSVAGTGYEDTQYF
TRBV3-1/TRBV3-2,-,TRBD2,TRBJ2-7,TGTGCCAGCAGCCAAGAACTAGCGGGAGAGTACGAGCAGTACTTC,CASSQELAGEYEQYF
TRBV5-4,-,TRBD1,TRBJ1-3,TGTGCCAGCAGCTCAGGGGGCGAAATTGGAAACACCATATATTTT,CASSSGGEIGNTIYF
TRBV5-5,-,TRBD1,TRBJ1-5,TGTGCCAGCAGCTTGGGCCGGGACAGGGCTAGGGATCAGCCCCAGCATTTT,CASSLGRDRARDQPQHF
TRBV19,-,TRBD1,TRBJ1-2,TGTGCCAGTAGTAGACCATCGTGGACAGGGGGTGACTATGGCTACACCTTC,CASSRPSWTGGDYGYTF
TRBV9,-,-,TRBJ2-3,TGTGCCAGCAGCGCATTCGGGAGCGATACGCAGTATTTT,CASSAFGSDTQYF
TRBV29-1,-,TRBD1,TRBJ1-2,TGCAGCATTCTTCCCGGGACAGGCTTTGGCTACACCTTC,CSILPGTGFGYTF
TRBV6-2/TRBV6-3,-,-,TRBJ1-1,TGTGCCAGCAGTTACGGCAGGTCGGTGAACACTGAAGCTTTCTTT,CASSYGRSVNTEAFF
TRBV10-3,-,TRBD2,TRBJ2-3,TGTGCCATCAGCACCGGGACTAGCGACCGCACAGATACGCAGTATTTT,CAISTGTSDRTDTQYF
TRBV5-5,-,-,TRBJ2-1,TGTGCCAGCAGGGGCGACAGGCTTTCCTACAATGAGCAGTTCTTC,CASRGDRLSYNEQFF
TRBV10-3,-,TRBD1,TRBJ1-6,TGTGCCATCAGTGCCGACAGGGGCAATTCACCCCTCCACTTT,CAISADRGNSPLHF
TRBV11-2,-,TRBD1,TRBJ2-7,TGTGCCAGCAGCTTAAAACCATTTCTCCGGGACAGTGCGTACGAGCAGTACTTC,CASSLKPFLRDSAYEQYF
TRBV5-4,many,-,TRBJ1-2,TGTGCCAGCAGCACCACAGGGAACTATGGCTACACCTTC,CASSTTGNYGYTF
TRBV2,-,TRBD1,TRBJ1-4,TGTGCCAGCAGATCAGGACAGGGGAATGAAAAACTGTTTTTT,CASRSGQGNEKLFF
TRBV27,-,-,TRBJ1-2,TGTGCCAGCAGTCCGACAGGCTATGGCTACACCTTC,CASSPTGYGYTF
TRBV9,-,TRBD2,TRBJ2-3,TGTGCCAGCAGCGTAGTTCCAGCGGGAGGTAAAGATACGCAGTATTTT,CASSVVPAGGKDTQYF
TRBV7-9,-,TRBD1,TRBJ1-4,TGTGCCAGCAGCGCAATTCCGGGACAGGGGCGGCTCCTCAATGAAAAACTGTTTTTT,CASSAIPGQGRLLNEKLFF
TRBV10-3,-,-,TRBJ1-1,TGTGCCATCCGAGGTGTTACCACTGAAGCTTTCTTT,CAIRGVTTEAFF
TRBV19,-,TRBD2,TRBJ2-5,TGTGCCAGTAGTTCTGCCGGAGCCGGGGGGGAGACCCAGTACTTC,CASSSAGAGGETQYF
TRBV27,-,-,TRBJ2-7,TGTGCCAGCAGCTCCGGGACAACAGCCGGGGAGCAGTACTTC,CASSSGTTAGEQYF
TRBV11-2,-,-,TRBJ2-7,TGTGCCAGCAGCGCTCGGGAATCAGGCGAGCAGTACTTC,CASSARESGEQYF
TRBV5-4,-,TRBD1,TRBJ1-2,TGTGCCAGCAGCACAGACTCCGGGACAGGGGAAGCTTGGACCTTC,CASSTDSGTGEAWTF
TRBV6-6,-,TRBD2,TRBJ2-4,TGTGCCAGCAGTTCCGGAACCGGGACTAGAACCATTCAGTACTTC,CASSSGTGTRTIQYF
TRBV7-9,-,-,TRBJ2-5,TGTGCCAGCAGCTTATGGGGCGGGAACCAAGAGACCCAGTACTTC,CASSLWGGNQETQYF
TRBV28,once,TRBD1,TRBJ1-6,TGTGCCAGCAGCACCGGGACAGACTATAATTCACCCCTCCACTTT,CASSTGTDYNSPLHF
TRBV6-1,few,-,TRBJ2-3,TGTGCCAGCAGTGAAGCGAGTCCGGGCACAGATACGCAGTATTTT,CASSEASPGTDTQYF
TRBV11-3,-,TRBD2,TRBJ2-1,TGTGCCACGTCTAGCGGACCCTACAATGAGCAGTTCTTC,CATSSGPYNEQFF
TRBV14,-,-,TRBJ1-6,TGTGCCAGCAGCCAACAGGGTTATTCACCCCTCCACTTT,CASSQQGYSPLHF
TRBV19,-,TRBD2,TRBJ2-1,TGTGCCAGTAGCCTAGCGGGGACCGACTACAATGAGCAGTTCTTC,CASSLAGTDYNEQFF
TRBV27,-,-,TRBJ2-7,TGTGCCAGCAGTCATAGAGGGGGGGGGCCCCCCTACGAGCAGTACTTC,CASSHRGGGPPYEQYF